The rows below give T cell receptor beta chains drawn from one sample of a study of shared clonotypes between healthy human individuals. Some clones are missing from TCRdb's copy, which holds only in-frame ones; the method was immunoSEQ multiplex PCR. The data hold about 2.1 million clones, with approximately 94% observed a single time. What was sequenced was naive CD8+ T cells from PBMCs. The source of these receptors is a man younger than 35 in good health. Some clones in this sample may be carry-over from other donors' samples. Both conserved end residues are part of each CDR3. Each record gives: CDR3 DNA, CDR3 protein, clone size, D gene, J gene, V gene. The D gene is left open where the match is weak. Clone size is given for some rows only: seen once, a few or many times, or a class if the clone is expanded.

TGTGCCAGCGGCCCATCCGGGACCGACGATGGCTACACCTTC	CASGPSGTDDGYTF	-	-	TRBJ1-2	TRBV27
TGTGCCAGCAGTTCGGCCCTTCAGGTCGGGCATGAGCAGTTCTTC	CASSSALQVGHEQFF	-	-	TRBJ2-1	TRBV27
TGCAGCGTTTGGGCCTTTGGGGAGGGCTACACCTTC	CSVWAFGEGYTF	-	-	TRBJ1-2	TRBV29-1
TGTGCCAGCAGCGGGGTTCTGGGCACCGGGGAGCTGTTTTTT	CASSGVLGTGELFF	-	-	TRBJ2-2	TRBV9
TGTGCTAGTGGTTACACGGAGGGGATCTCTGGGGCCAACGTCCTGACTTTC	CASGYTEGISGANVLTF	-	-	TRBJ2-6	TRBV12-5
TGTGCCACCAGCAGATCCCCCTCCCTGACCGTCCCCTACGAGCAGTACTTC	CATSRSPSLTVPYEQYF	-	-	TRBJ2-7	TRBV15
TGTGCCAGCAGCTATGCAGCCTACGAGCAGTACTTC	CASSYAAYEQYF	-	-	TRBJ2-7	TRBV7-9
TGTGCTGTCGGAGCGAACAAAGCCTACGAGCAGTACTTC	CAVGANKAYEQYF	-	-	TRBJ2-7	TRBV28
TGTGCCAGCAGCTTCCCGGGGGCAACTAATGAAAAACTGTTTTTT	CASSFPGATNEKLFF	-	-	TRBJ1-4	TRBV7-9
TGTGCCAGCAGCTTAGATAAGGGCCTCTCCTACAATGAGCAGTTCTTC	CASSLDKGLSYNEQFF	-	-	TRBJ2-1	TRBV7-2
TGTGCCAGCAGCGGTACCCCATGGTTGGAGGGGGGCACTGAAGCTTTCTTT	CASSGTPWLEGGTEAFF	-	-	TRBJ1-1	TRBV9
TGTGCCAGCAGTGAATACAGGACGACCTATAGCAATCAGCCCCAGCATTTT	CASSEYRTTYSNQPQHF	once	-	TRBJ1-5	TRBV6-1
TGTGCCAGCAGATCCGGGACAGGGGGCATCGGGGAGCTGTTTTTT	CASRSGTGGIGELFF	-	TRBD1	TRBJ2-2	TRBV5-6
TGTGCCAGCAGTTTATCGAACGGGAGGGCCAGTGTTGAGCAGTTCTTC	CASSLSNGRASVEQFF	-	TRBD2	TRBJ2-1	TRBV27